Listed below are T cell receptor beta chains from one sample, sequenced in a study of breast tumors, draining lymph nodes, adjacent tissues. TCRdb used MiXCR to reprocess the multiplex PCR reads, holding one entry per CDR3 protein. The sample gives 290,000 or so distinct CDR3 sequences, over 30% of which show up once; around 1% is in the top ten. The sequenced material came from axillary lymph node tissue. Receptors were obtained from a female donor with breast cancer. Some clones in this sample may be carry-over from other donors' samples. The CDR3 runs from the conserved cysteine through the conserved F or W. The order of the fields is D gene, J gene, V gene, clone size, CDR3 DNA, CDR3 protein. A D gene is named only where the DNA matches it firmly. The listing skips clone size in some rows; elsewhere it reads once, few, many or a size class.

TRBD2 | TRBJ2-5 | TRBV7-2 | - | TGTGCCAGCAGCTCCGGGACTAGCGGTATACAAGAGACCCAGTACTTC | CASSSGTSGIQETQYF
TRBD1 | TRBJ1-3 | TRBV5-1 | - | TGCGCCAGCAACAGACGGGACAGGGGCGGAAACACCATATATTTT | CASNRRDRGGNTIYF
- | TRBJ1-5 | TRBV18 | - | TGTGCCAGCTCACCACAGGCTAGCAATCAGCCCCAGCATTTT | CASSPQASNQPQHF
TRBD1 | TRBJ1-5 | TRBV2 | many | TGTGCCAGCAGTGTGGGACAGGGTGACTATCAGCCCCAGCATTTT | CASSVGQGDYQPQHF
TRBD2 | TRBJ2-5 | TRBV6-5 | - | TGTGCCAGCAGTCACTCGGGTAGCGGGGCGGGGACCCAGTACTTC | CASSHSGSGAGTQYF
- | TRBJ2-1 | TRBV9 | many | TGTGCCAGCAGCGTAGGTTTAGTCAGTGAGCAGTTCTTC | CASSVGLVSEQFF
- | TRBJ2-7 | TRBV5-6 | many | TGTGCCAGCAGCTTGAGTAGCCTCACCTACGAGCAGTACTTC | CASSLSSLTYEQYF
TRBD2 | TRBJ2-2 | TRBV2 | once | TGTGCCAGCAGTGATCCTCGGACTAGCGGGAGGGCACCGCTGTTTTTT | CASSDPRTSGRAPLFF
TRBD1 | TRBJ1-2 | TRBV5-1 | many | TGCGCCAGCAGCTCCGGACAGGGGCCCTATGGCTACACCTTC | CASSSGQGPYGYTF
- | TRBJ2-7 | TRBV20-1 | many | TGCAGTGCTAGAGATCCGTCGGCATACGAGCAGTACTTC | CSARDPSAYEQYF
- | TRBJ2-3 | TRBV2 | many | TGTGCCAGCAGTGACGGCGGTGCGGATACGCAGTATTTT | CASSDGGADTQYF
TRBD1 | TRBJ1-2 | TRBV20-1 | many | TGCAGTGCACGCTCTCAACAGGGACAGGGAGACTATGGCTACACCTTC | CSARSQQGQGDYGYTF
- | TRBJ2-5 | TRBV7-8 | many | TGTGCCAGCAGCTTAGGGCAGGGCTGGGAGACCCAGTACTTC | CASSLGQGWETQYF
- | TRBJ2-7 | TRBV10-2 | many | TGCGCCAGCAGTTGGGGGATGGGGCTCGAGCAGTACTTC | CASSWGMGLEQYF
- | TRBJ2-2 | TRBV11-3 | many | TGTGCCAGCAGCTTAGTCCGGGGCGGCACCGGGGAGCTGTTTTTT | CASSLVRGGTGELFF
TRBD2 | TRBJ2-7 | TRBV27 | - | TGTGCCAGCAGACGGCGGGAGGTCCCCTCCTACGAGCAGTACTTC | CASRRREVPSYEQYF
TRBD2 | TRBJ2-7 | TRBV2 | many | TGTGCCAGCAGCGGCTTCGTTCGGGGGGTCGAGCAGTACTTC | CASSGFVRGVEQYF
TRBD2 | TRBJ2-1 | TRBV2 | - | TGTGCCAGCAGTCGGACTAGCGGGAACTACAATGAGCAGTTCTTC | CASSRTSGNYNEQFF
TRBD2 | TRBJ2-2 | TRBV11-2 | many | TGTGCCAGCAGCCACGAACTAGCGGGGCCAACCGGGGAGCTGTTTTTT | CASSHELAGPTGELFF
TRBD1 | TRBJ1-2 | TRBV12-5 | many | TGTGCTAGTGGTTTTGGGATTACAGGGGCAAATGGCTACACCTTC | CASGFGITGANGYTF
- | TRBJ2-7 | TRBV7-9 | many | TGTGCCAGCAGCTTAGCAGTTGTTTCCTACGAGCAGTACTTC | CASSLAVVSYEQYF
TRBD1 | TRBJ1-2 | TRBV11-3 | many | TGTGCCAGCAGCTTTGACGACAGGGTGGATGGCTACACCTTC | CASSFDDRVDGYTF
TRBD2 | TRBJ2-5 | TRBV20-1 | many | TGCAGTGCTCAGTTGGCGGGAGCGGCTGAGACCCAGTACTTC | CSAQLAGAAETQYF
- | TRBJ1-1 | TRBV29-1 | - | TGCAGCTCAGAGGATAGTAGAGCTTTCTTT | CSSEDSRAFF
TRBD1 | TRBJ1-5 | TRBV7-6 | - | TGTGCCAGCAGCTTGGGGACAGGATACAATGAGCCCCAGCATTTT | CASSLGTGYNEPQHF
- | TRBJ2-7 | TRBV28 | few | TGTGCCAGCAGGCCTCCAGGTCTCGACGAGCAGTACTTC | CASRPPGLDEQYF
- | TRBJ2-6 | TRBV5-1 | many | TGCGCCAGCAGCAACAATCCAAGAACAGGGACTGGGGCCAACGTCCTGACTTTC | CASSNNPRTGTGANVLTF
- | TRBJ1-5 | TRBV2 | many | TGTGCCAGCGGCGCCCCGGGGAGCAATCAGCCCCAGCATTTT | CASGAPGSNQPQHF
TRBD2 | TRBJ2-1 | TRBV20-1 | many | TGCAGTGCTATTCTAGCGGGAGGCTACAATGAGCAGTTCTTC | CSAILAGGYNEQFF
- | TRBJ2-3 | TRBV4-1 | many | TGCGCCAGCAGCCAAGATCTGGACGATACGCAGTATTTT | CASSQDLDDTQYF
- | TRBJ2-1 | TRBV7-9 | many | TGTGCCAGCAGCCCCCGGCTAGGCTCCTACAATGAGCAGTTCTTC | CASSPRLGSYNEQFF
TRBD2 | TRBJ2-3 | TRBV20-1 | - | TGCAGTGCTAGAGATCCCCACCCCCCCAGGCTAGCGGGAAGGGGGGGTACGCAGTATTTT | CSARDPHPPRLAGRGGTQYF
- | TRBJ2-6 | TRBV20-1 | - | TGCAGTGCTAGACAGGCTGAAGCTTTC | CSARQAEAF
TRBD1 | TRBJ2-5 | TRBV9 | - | TGTGCCGGCAGCCTTACAGGGGGGCAAGAGACCCAGTACTTC | CAGSLTGGQETQYF
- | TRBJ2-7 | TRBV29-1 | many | TGCAGCGTTCAGCTCGTAGTCGGAGTCGAGCAGTACTTC | CSVQLVVGVEQYF
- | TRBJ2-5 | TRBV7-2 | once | TGTGCCGGCAGCTCATCACTAGCTGGACAGGACTTC | CAGSSSLAGQDF
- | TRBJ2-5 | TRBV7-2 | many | TGTGCCAGCAGCCGAGCGGACGAAGAGACCCAGTACTTC | CASSRADEETQYF
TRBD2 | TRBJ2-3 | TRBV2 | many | TGTGCCAGCAGTGTAGGGACTAGCGGGAGAGGAGATACGCAGTATTTT | CASSVGTSGRGDTQYF
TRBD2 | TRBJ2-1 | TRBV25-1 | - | TGTGCCAGCAGTGCTAGCGGCGGACTAGCGATCAATGAGCAGTTCTTC | CASSASGGLAINEQFF
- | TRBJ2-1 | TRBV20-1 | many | TGCAGTGCTAGAGATTTGGGGGCTAGCAGCCTTGAGCAGTTCTTC | CSARDLGASSLEQFF
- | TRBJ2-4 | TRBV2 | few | TGTGCCAGCAGTGGTTTGAGTGCCGGAAACATTCAGTACTTC | CASSGLSAGNIQYF
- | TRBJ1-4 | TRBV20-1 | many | TGCAGTGCCAGCCTCGGCAGTGGAAATGAAAAACTGTTTTTT | CSASLGSGNEKLFF
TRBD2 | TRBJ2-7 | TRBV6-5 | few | TGTGCCAGCAGTCACGGAGCGGGAGTGGTTCTCGAGCAGTACTTC | CASSHGAGVVLEQYF
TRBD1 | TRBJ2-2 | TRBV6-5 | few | TGTGCCAGCAGTCCCCCCCCAGTAGGGGGCATCACCGGGGAGCTGTTTTTT | CASSPPPVGGITGELFF
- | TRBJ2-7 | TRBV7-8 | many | TGTGCCAGCAGCCAGGTGTGGGACGAGCAGTACTTC | CASSQVWDEQYF
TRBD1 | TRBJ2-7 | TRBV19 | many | TGTGCCAGTAGTAGATCAGGACAGGGGCGGACCTACGAGCAGTACTTC | CASSRSGQGRTYEQYF
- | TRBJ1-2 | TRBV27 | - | TGTGCCAGCAGTTTAAAGCAGGGGATCATATTTGGCTACACCTTC | CASSLKQGIIFGYTF
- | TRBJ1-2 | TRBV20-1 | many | TGCAGTGCTAGGCGGGACACTAACTATGGCTACACCTTC | CSARRDTNYGYTF
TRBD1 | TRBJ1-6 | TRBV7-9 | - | TGTGCCAGCAGCCCCGGGACAGGGGCAAATTCACCCCTCCACTTT | CASSPGTGANSPLHF
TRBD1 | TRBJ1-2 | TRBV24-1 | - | TGTGCCACCAGGGGGACAGGGACGTCGTATGGCTACACCTTC | CATRGTGTSYGYTF
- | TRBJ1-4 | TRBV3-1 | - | TGTGCCAGCAGCCGAGCGACAGGACGGGAAAAACTGTTTTTT | CASSRATGREKLFF